Below, one T cell receptor beta chain is given with its context. The conserved final phenylalanine or tryptophan is absent from the CDR3, which likely points to a read error. The data were taken from a study of early T cells in non-severe SARS-CoV-2 infection. TCRdb analysed the 5' RACE reads with MiXCR anew, one entry per CDR3 protein. The table shows around 77,000 distinct CDR3 sequences, with 10% to 15% occurring only once. The CDR3 runs 13 residues. Trimming left V 3 bases short and J 7 bases short, with 9 bases between. The starting material was whole blood, obtained at baseline. The sequence was obtained from an adult who was a healthcare worker with PCR-confirmed SARS-CoV-2 infection or an uninfected control (not recorded which). The donor label of this sample is uncertain. The chain combines TRBV12-3 or TRBV12-4 with TRBJ1-4; D might be TRBD1 (5 bases). CDR3 sequence reads: CASSFAGFEKLFL. The CDR3 coding sequence is TGTGCCAGCAGTTTTGCAGGGTTTGAAAAACTGTTTCTT.